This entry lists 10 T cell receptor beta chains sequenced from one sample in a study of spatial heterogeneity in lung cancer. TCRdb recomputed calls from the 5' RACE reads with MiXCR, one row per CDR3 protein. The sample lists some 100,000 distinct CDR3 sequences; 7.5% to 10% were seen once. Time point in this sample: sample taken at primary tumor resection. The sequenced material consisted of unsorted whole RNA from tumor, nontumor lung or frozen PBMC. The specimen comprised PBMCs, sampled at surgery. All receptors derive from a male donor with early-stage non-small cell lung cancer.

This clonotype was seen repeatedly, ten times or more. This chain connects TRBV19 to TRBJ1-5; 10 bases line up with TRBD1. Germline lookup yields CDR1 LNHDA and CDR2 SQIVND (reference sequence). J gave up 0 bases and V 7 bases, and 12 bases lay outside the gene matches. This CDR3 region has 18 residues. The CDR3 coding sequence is TGTGCCAGTACCCAACCCCACGGGACAGGGGTTAGCAATCAGCCCCAGCATTTT. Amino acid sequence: CASTQPHGTGVSNQPQHF.

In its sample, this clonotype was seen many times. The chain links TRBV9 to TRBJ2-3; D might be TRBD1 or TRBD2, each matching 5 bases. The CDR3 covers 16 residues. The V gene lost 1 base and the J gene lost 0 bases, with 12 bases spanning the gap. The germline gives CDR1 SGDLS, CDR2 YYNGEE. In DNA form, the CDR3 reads TGTGCCAGCAGCGTAATGGGACCGGGTAGCACAGATACGCAGTATTTT. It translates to CASSVMGPGSTDTQYF.

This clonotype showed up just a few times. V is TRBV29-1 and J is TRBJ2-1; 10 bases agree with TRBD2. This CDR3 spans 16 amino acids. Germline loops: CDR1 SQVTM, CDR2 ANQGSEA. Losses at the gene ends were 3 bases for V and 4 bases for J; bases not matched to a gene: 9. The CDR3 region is CSVETGTSGTYNEQFF. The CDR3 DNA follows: TGCAGCGTTGAGACAGGTACTAGCGGGACGTACAATGAGCAGTTCTTC.

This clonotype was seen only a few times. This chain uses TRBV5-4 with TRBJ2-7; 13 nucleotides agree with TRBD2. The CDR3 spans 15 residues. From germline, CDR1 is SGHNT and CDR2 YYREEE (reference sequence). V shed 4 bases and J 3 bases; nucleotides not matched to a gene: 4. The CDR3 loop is CASSRGLAGIYEQYF. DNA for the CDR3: TGTGCCAGCAGCCGGGGACTAGCGGGAATCTACGAGCAGTACTTC.

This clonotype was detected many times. CDR3 sequence: CASSGTGEAFF. Here the CDR3 DNA reads TGTGCCAGCAGCGGGACGGGTGAAGCTTTCTTT. The chain couples TRBV7-9 to TRBJ1-1; a weak D match, TRBD1 (5 bases). V gave up 5 bases and J gave up 7 bases, with 8 bases separating them. The CDR3 consists of 11 residues. Germline loops: CDR1 SEHNR, CDR2 FQNEAQ (reference sequence).

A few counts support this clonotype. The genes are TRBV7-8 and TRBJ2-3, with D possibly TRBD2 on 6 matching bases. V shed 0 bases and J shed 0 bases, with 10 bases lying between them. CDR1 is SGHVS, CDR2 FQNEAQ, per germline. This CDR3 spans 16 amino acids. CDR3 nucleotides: TGTGCCAGCAGCTTAGCGGGCGGGACTAGCACAGATACGCAGTATTTT. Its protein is CASSLAGGTSTDTQYF.

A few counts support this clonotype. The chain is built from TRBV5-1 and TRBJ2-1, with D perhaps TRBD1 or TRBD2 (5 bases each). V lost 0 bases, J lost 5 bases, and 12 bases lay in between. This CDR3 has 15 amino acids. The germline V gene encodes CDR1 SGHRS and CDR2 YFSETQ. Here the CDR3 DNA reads TGCGCCAGCAGCTTGGCAGGACGGGGCGACAATGAGCAGTTCTTC. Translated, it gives CASSLAGRGDNEQFF.

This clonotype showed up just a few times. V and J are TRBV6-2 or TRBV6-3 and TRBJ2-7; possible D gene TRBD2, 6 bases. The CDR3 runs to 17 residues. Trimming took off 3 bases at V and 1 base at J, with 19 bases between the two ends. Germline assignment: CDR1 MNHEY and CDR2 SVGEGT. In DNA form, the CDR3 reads TGTGCCAGCAGTTATCACCCCCAACGGGACTTATCCTACGAGCAGTACTTC. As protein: CASSYHPQRDLSYEQYF.

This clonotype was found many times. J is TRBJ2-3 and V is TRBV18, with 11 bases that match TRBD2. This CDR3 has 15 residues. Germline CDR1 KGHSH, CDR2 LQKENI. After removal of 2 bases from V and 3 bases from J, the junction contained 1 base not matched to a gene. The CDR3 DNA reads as TGTGCCAGCTCACCAACTAGCGGGGGTACAGATACGCAGTATTTT. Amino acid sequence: CASSPTSGGTDTQYF.

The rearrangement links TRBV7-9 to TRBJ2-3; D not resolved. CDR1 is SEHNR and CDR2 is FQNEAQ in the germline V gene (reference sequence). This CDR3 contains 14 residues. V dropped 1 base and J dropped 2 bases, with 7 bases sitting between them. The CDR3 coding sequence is TGTGCCAGCAGCTTAGGCCTGGACACAGATACGCAGTATTTT. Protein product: CASSLGLDTDTQYF. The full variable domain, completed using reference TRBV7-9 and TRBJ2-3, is DTGVSQNPRHKITKRGQNVTFRCDPISEHNRLYWYRQTLGQGPEFLTYFQNEAQLEKSRLLSDRFSAERPKGSFSTLEIQRTEQGDSAMYLCASSLGLDTDTQYFGPGTRLTVL.